Here is one TCR beta chain with its context. As yet, its antigen is unknown. CDR3 length equals 18 residues. Germline CDR1 MNHEY, CDR2 SMNVEV (reference sequence). V lost 7 bases and J lost 6, with 30 bases in between. This specimen belongs to a study of cytomegalovirus exposure and HLA in healthy donors. Broader study findings: Previous analysis showed most TCR beta V segments were productive about 90% or about 30% of the time. A later analysis showed HLA-associated TCR beta chains outstripping equally common others in clonal expansion. Presence/absence analyses supposed approximately even sequencing depth among donors. It was 150 or so TCR beta chains that were listed as cytomegalovirus-associated.

The PCR used 60 Vbeta and 13 Jbeta primers. Method: immunoSEQ multiplex PCR; TCRdb's copy keeps in-frame clones and lacks some. Among roughly 200,000 clones listed, 12% were seen once. The clonotype originates from a man in his forties or fifties in good health and CMV-seropositive. The chain is built from TRBV27 and TRBJ1-2; D perhaps matches TRBD1 (6 bases). The source material was PBMCs. The DNA for the CDR3 is TGTGCCAGCAACCGAGGGGGGGGAACAGGGTCGGGCTTCGATGGCTACACCTTC. Its translation is CASNRGGGTGSGFDGYTF.